This TCR beta chain is drawn from a study of blood T cell repertoires in COVID-19. Study background: T cells, B-cell-depleted T cells, or PBMCs provided the cDNA or gDNA that served as material.

Profiling relied on immunoSEQ multiplex PCR, and the TCRdb table lists in-frame clones only, not all of them. The sample holds about 95,000 clones, over 80% seen once. The CDR3 is made up of 15 amino acids. Between the trimmed V and J ends, which lost 2 bases and 4 bases, there was a span of 12 bases. Germline CDR1 MNHNS, CDR2 SASEGT. The sample was peripheral blood. The source is a woman between 45 and 65 years old in a cohort sampled during active COVID-19. The chain uses TRBV6-1 and TRBJ1-5, with D uncertain. In DNA, the CDR3 is TGTGCCAGCAGTGAACGAACTCCCGCAAATCAGCCCCAGCATTTT. Encoded protein: CASSERTPANQPQHF.